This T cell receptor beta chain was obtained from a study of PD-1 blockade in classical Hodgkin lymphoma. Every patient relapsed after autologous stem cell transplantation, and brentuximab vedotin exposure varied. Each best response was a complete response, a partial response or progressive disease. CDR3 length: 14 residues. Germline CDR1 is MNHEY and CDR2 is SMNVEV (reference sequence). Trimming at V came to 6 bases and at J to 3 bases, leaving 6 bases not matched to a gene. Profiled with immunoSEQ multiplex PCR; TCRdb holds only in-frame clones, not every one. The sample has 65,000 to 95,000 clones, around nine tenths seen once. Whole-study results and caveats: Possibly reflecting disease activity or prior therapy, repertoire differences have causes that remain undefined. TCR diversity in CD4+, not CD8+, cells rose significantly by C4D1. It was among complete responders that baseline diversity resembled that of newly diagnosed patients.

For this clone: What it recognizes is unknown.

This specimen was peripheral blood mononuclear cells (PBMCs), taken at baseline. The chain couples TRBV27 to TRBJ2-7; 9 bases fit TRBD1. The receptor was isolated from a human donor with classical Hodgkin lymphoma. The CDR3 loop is CASRRTGEGYEQYF. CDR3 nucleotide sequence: TGTGCCAGCAGACGGACAGGGGAGGGCTACGAGCAGTACTTC.